The entry below describes one TCR beta chain. Its binding antigen is unknown. No much larger clone exists at a distance of one base, and base qualities are not known. Library creation used the immunoSEQ multiplex PCR assay. The multiplex PCR relied on a mix of 60 forward primers for TCR Vbeta segments and 13 reverse primers for TCR Jbeta segments. A multiplex PCR assay on genomic DNA amplified the CDR3 region of rearranged TCR beta genes. Amplified TCR beta libraries were sequenced as 87-base-pair reads on the Illumina HiSeq System. The published analysis was carried out like this. A later analysis counted about 80 million unique TCR beta chains across the 550 to 700 repertoires, and roughly 9.9 million of these chains were shared by at least two donors. To remove PCR and sequencing errors, raw reads were error-corrected and collapsed into unique sequences using a nearest-neighbor algorithm that merged closely related sequences. CDR3 sequences were aligned to IMGT reference sequences to assign V, D and J gene segments. For a sequence to be retained, a match of at least six nucleotides was required to both a V gene segment and a J gene segment. A rearrangement counted as productive if the CDR3 had no stop codons and remained in frame with V and J, and every other rearrangement counted as non-productive. CDR3 was defined according to IMGT convention as the region running from the second conserved V-encoded cysteine to the conserved J-encoded phenylalanine. Sequences without an unambiguous match to a single V gene segment were excluded from the earlier analysis of 587 of the donors. In an earlier analysis of 587 of the donors, V segments were called functional above 56.7% productive rearrangements and were called segregating when the between-donor standard deviation exceeded 5%. To diagnose cytomegalovirus status from the catalog of TCR beta chain sequences, a statistical classification framework was built. A later analysis assigned V and J genes by comparing TCR nucleotide sequences with IMGT/GENE-DB human TR gene sequences. Using the TCRdist pipeline, a later analysis assigned CDR3 sequences along with most-parsimonious VDJ recombination scenarios. A later analysis defined each TCR beta chain by its CDR3 amino acid sequence plus V-gene family, and excluded reads lacking a unique V-gene family. A later analysis removed several hundred highly shared, low-generation-probability nucleotide sequences to deal with suspected cross-contamination and a sequencing artifact. In a later analysis, a clonal expansion index for each public chain was calculated from normalized within-repertoire ranks of inferred template counts. A later analysis computed generation probabilities with a VDJ recombination model fitted to out-of-frame rearrangements, and checked the results against IGoR. Hypergeometric tests were used in a later analysis to score TCR-TCR, TCR-HLA and TCR-CMV co-occurrence, with a repertoire-size bias correction applied to the TCR pairs. False discovery rates were estimated in a later analysis by permuting HLA or CMV assignments 20 times. A later analysis grouped co-occurring TCRs with DBSCAN, adding TCRdist sequence similarity when clustering within HLA-allele-positive subsets. For co-occurrence clustering, repertoires with fewer than 30,000 or more than 120,000 public chains were excluded, along with roughly 5 repertoires with anomalous nucleotide sharing. TCRdb carries this immuneACCESS record with in-frame sequences only. Its versions omit some clonotypes, under half of them owing to an unresolved V gene in the studies checked, with the rest unexplained. V, J and clone size derive from that table, while D and trimming were established from the DNA sequence. This sample has roughly 120,000 clones in its table, and roughly three quarters of those were observed once. The ten most abundant clones make up about 15% of the sample.

The cohort comprised around 700 healthy bone marrow donors. At the time of sampling, every cohort member was nominally healthy, though immune exposures that went unrecorded were likely present. The donor was CMV seropositive and was included in the group of 289 seropositive cohort members. A peripheral blood sample was collected from each donor, and TCR beta sequencing was performed on peripheral blood mononuclear cells. Genomic DNA was extracted from the blood cell samples with the Qiagen DNeasy Blood Extraction Kit. This sample is drawn from a study of cytomegalovirus exposure and HLA in healthy donors (dated by TCRdb to about 2017). About the full investigation: In an earlier analysis of 587 of the donors, less than 350 Gb of sequence data and approximately 100 million unique TCR beta sequences from about 179 million T cells were reported. Roughly 300 gigabases of sequencing data and around 85 million unique TCR sequences made up an early release that covered nearly 650 HLA-typed donors. The genetic ancestry cluster associated with self-reported Caucasian donors included roughly 84% of the 398 genotyped donors. The study aimed to test whether cataloging public T cell receptors could reveal signatures of past pathogen exposure. Using immunosequencing, the study profiled T cell repertoires from fewer than 850 subjects and related those repertoires to cytomegalovirus serostatus. Along with the roughly 710-subject first cohort, a separate validation cohort of over a hundred different subjects was used. High-throughput TCR immunosequencing, statistical association of individual TCRs with disease status, and machine learning were combined to predict cytomegalovirus infection status. A later analysis re-examined previously published TCR beta repertoires from roughly 650 donors and added high-resolution HLA genotyping to investigate patterns of TCR occurrence. Rather than using new phenotypic data, the later analysis identified candidate immune exposures from TCR beta sequences and from how often those sequences occurred across donors. In an earlier analysis of roughly 600 of the donors, high-throughput TCR beta sequencing was used to judge whether each TCR beta V gene segment behaved as functional or pseudogenic. Alongside the repertoire data, information on donor age, sex, ethnicity and CMV serostatus was compiled. A later genetic analysis took genome-wide SNP genotypes for about 65% of the roughly 670 donors and used that subset as a discovery cohort. Every discovery cohort repertoire had been produced on one sequencing platform. Class I and class II HLA loci were covered by the typing at four-digit resolution. The number of donors typed differed by locus, with 629-630 for A, B, C, DRB1 and DQB1, roughly 520 for DQA1, approximately 570 for DPA1, and about 450 for DPB1. Because of strong linkage in the cohort, four to six DR-DQ haplotypes were treated as single units for association and clustering. Across approximately 400 genotyped donors of the cohort, an average of roughly 230,000 unique TCR beta nucleotide sequences per donor were sequenced, and 15% to 20% of those sequences were non-productive.

What the work shows at the level of the full study, not this receptor alone: A further reported finding was that TCR beta sequences accurately predicted the HLA-A and HLA-B alleles for most subjects in the first cohort. In a later analysis, the rate of TCR association differed among HLA loci, with DRB1 alleles having the most associated TCRs and HLA-C alleles having the fewest. In a later genetic analysis, a missense DCLRE1C variant was associated with V-gene and J-gene trimming of TCR beta chains, and the association was replicated in an independent cohort. The only immune exposure information available for the cohort was CMV serostatus. Broadly in line with IMGT annotations, most TCR beta V segments showed up in productive rearrangements about 87% or about 30% of the time in an earlier analysis of some 590 of the donors. Assigning TCR associations to individual alleles was difficult when HLA alleles, especially DR and DQ, strongly co-occurred. The classifier was reported to diagnose cytomegalovirus status with high specificity and sensitivity in both the original and validation cohorts. Roughly uniform sequencing depth across donors was assumed in presence/absence analyses, although this assumption may not hold. In this cohort, only TCR beta chains were sequenced, and detectable features were limited by the absence of alpha or paired-chain data. Because HLA typing was missing for some donors at each locus, association tests included only the typed subset. The sequencing pipeline was judged likely to have produced a cluster of highly shared sequence variants as a technical artifact. According to a later analysis, parvovirus B19, influenza, CMV and Epstein-Barr virus appeared linked to several top co-occurrence clusters. Over 15 rarely observed V segments, including chromosome 9 orphons, were excluded from the earlier analysis of several hundred of the donors because counts were too low. According to a later genetic analysis, donors in an Asian-associated ancestry cluster had fewer N-insertions in productive TCRs than the roughly 700-donor mean. It was suggested by the authors that the approach could potentially be generalized to other disease states and immunological phenotypes. Most CMV-associated TCR beta chains appeared to be HLA-restricted in a later analysis, and the HLA associations seemed to be driven largely by CMV exposure. In a later analysis, some 18,000 TCR beta sequences were associated with specific HLA alleles at a false discovery rate of 0.05. Most TCR sequences were seen in very few donors, while some public TCRs were found in many individuals. A total of fewer than 200 TCR beta chains were listed by the study as associated with cytomegalovirus. Three of the identified cytomegalovirus-associated TCR beta chains were confirmed in vitro to be specific for cytomegalovirus antigens. The 87-base-pair reads could not distinguish some IMGT-functional V segments, including TRBV6-2 and TRBV6-3, so those segments were excluded. In a later analysis, HLA-associated TCR beta chains were found to be more clonally expanded and to have lower generation probabilities than equally common non-associated chains. Linkage disequilibrium might explain the correlated functional status among segregating V segments, but an unknown experimental factor could not be excluded.

CDR1 is given as SEHNR and CDR2 as FQNEAQ, both from the germline V gene (reference sequence). Spanning cysteine to phenylalanine, the CDR3 consists of 16 amino acids. The only DNA kept is the CDR3, 48 bases in frame from the first base. After removal of 5 bases from V and 2 bases from J, the junction retains 10 bases not matched to a gene. The chain links TRBV7-9 with TRBJ2-3, with 7 central nucleotides matching TRBD1. Sequencing was performed on PBMCs. The sequence derives from a man aged 50 to 60 in good health and CMV-seropositive. The CDR3 here reads CASSPPTGTATDTQYF. The nucleotides are TGTGCCAGCAGCCCCCCCACGGGGACAGCCACAGATACGCAGTATTTT.